This T cell receptor beta chain was recovered during a study of tumor-infiltrating lymphocytes in localized non-small cell lung cancer. About the study: Several tumor histologies, both smoking statuses, and some post-neoadjuvant chemotherapy samples were included.

By share, this clone ranks as medium-sized. Germline assignment: CDR1 SGHNT and CDR2 YYREEE (reference sequence). The CDR3 consists of 12 residues. Trimming stripped 3 bases from V and 3 bases from J, with 4 bases between. Measured with immunoSEQ multiplex PCR; TCRdb has only the in-frame clones, and not every one. The sample has fewer than 15,000 clones, 66% seen once; the top ten hold 6% to 9%. Sequencing input: lung tumor tissue. This sequence was found in a human donor with non-small cell lung cancer. J is TRBJ1-3 and V is TRBV5-4; D unresolved. The CDR3 DNA reads TGTGCCAGCAGCTACATTGGAAACACCATATATTTT. This sequence encodes CASSYIGNTIYF.